This T cell receptor beta chain was identified in a study of blood T cells in healthy people across ages. Background on the study: Per every two T cells, about one barcoded beta molecule was captured by template switching. Study-level results: It was not possible, with unsorted PBMCs, to conclusively compare naive and antigen-experienced cells. Considered underestimates were the diversity estimates obtained from one million T cells.

This clonotype has more than one count but fewer than ten. What it binds is not known. It was with a sample-barcoded 5' primer and a J-beta primer mix that a second PCR of about 6 to 12 cycles was run. TCRdb passed the 5' RACE reads through MiXCR, listing each CDR3 protein once. The repertoire holds some 900,000 distinct CDR3 sequences, about 30% seen once, with about 18% in the top ten. Trimming took off 6 bases at V and 0 bases at J, with 6 bases between the two ends. The CDR3 runs 13 residues. The V gene's germline CDR1 is DFQATT and CDR2 SNEGSKA (reference sequence). This clonotype was sampled from a woman older than 75 in good health. The chain recombines TRBV20-1 with TRBJ2-6; unclear D gene. Specimen: blood. CDR3 bases: TGCAGTGCCCCGGCCTCTGGGGCCAACGTCCTGACTTTC. It translates to CSAPASGANVLTF.